This record concerns one T cell receptor beta chain sequence. This entry comes from a study of blood T cell repertoires in COVID-19. Study overall: Acute and convalescent COVID-19 specimens originated in the United States, Italy and Spain. From T cells, B-cell-depleted T cells, or PBMCs came the material, which was cDNA or gDNA.

Authors' processing steps: Nucleated cell number was recorded as an estimate derived from reference gene primer amplification. Data came from immunoSEQ multiplex PCR; TCRdb stores just in-frame clones and leaves some out. The V and J calls and the clone size are those of that table, but D and trimming were determined from the DNA. The table shows under 250,000 clones, with approximately 86% occurring only once. V trimming: 6 bases; J trimming: 4 bases; junction bases outside the gene matches: 5. Germline-derived CDR1 and CDR2 are MNHEY and SVGAGI. The CDR3 has 13 residues. The sequence came from a woman in her 70s with active or convalescent COVID-19. Material for sequencing was peripheral blood. The chain is built from TRBV6-5 and TRBJ1-2, with 7 nucleotides matching TRBD1. Here the CDR3 reads CASSRDRIYGYTF. CDR3 sequence (DNA): TGTGCCAGCAGCCGGGACAGAATCTATGGCTACACCTTC.